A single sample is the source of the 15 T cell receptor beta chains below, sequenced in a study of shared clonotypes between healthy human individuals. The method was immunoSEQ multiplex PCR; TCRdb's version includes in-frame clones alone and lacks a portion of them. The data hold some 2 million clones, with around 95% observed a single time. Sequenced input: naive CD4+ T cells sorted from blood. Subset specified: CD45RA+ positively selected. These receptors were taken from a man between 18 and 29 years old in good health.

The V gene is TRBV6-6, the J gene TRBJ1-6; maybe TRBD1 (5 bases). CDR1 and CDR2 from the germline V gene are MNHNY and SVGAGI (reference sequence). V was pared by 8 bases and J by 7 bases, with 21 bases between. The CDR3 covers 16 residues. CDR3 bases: TGTGCCAGCTCGACTAGCGCCGGGACTCAAAATTCACCCCTCCACTTT. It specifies CASSTSAGTQNSPLHF.

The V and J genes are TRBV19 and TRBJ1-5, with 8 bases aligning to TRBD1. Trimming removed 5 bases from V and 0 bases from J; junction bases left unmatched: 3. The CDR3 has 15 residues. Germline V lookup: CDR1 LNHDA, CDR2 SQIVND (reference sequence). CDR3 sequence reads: CASSGQGNSNQPQHF. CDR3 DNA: TGTGCCAGTAGTGGACAGGGTAATAGCAATCAGCCCCAGCATTTT.

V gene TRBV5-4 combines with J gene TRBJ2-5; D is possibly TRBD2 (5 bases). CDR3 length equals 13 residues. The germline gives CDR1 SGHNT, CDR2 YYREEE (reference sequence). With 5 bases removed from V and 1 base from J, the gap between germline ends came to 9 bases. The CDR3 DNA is TGTGCCAGCAGAACTAGTGCCCAAGAGACCCAGTACTTC. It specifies CASRTSAQETQYF. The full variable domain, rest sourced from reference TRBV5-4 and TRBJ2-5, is ETGVTQSPTHLIKTRGQQVTLRCSSQSGHNTVSWYQQALGQGPQFIFQYYREEENGRGNFPPRFSGLQFPNYSSELNVNALELDDSALYLCASRTSAQETQYFGPGTRLLVL.

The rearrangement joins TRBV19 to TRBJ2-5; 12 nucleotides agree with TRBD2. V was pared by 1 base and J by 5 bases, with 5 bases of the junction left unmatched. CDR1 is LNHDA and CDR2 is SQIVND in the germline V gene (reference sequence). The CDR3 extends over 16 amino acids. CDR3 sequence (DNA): TGTGCCAGTAGTATAGCATCGACTAGCGGGAGTGAGACCCAGTACTTC. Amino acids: CASSIASTSGSETQYF.

The CDR3 region is CASSLDRVNNEQFF. The CDR3 nucleotides read TGTGCCAGCAGTCTTGACAGGGTCAACAATGAGCAGTTCTTC. The chain uses TRBV2 and TRBJ2-1, with 7 positions matching TRBD1. The CDR3 has 14 amino acids. Germline lookup yields CDR1 SNHLY and CDR2 FYNNEI. The V and J ends lost 5 bases and 5 bases, in that order; junction bases with no gene match: 6.

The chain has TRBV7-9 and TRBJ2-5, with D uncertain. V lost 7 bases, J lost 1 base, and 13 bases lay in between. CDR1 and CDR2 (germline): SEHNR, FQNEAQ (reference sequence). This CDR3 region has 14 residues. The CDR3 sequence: CASTPSGSQETQYF. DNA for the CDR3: TGTGCCAGCACCCCTTCGGGCAGCCAAGAGACCCAGTACTTC.

As DNA, the CDR3 is TGTGCCAGCAGCTTGAGCACCATGGACCGTGAAAAACTGTTTTTT. Translation: CASSLSTMDREKLFF. The chain joins TRBV5-4 to TRBJ1-4; the D is unclear. CDR3 length equals 15 residues. Trimming cost V 1 base and J 7 bases, with 14 bases left between them. The germline V gene has CDR1 SGHNT and CDR2 YYREEE (reference sequence). The full variable domain, rest sourced from reference TRBV5-4 and TRBJ1-4, is ETGVTQSPTHLIKTRGQQVTLRCSSQSGHNTVSWYQQALGQGPQFIFQYYREEENGRGNFPPRFSGLQFPNYSSELNVNALELDDSALYLCASSLSTMDREKLFFGSGTQLSVL.

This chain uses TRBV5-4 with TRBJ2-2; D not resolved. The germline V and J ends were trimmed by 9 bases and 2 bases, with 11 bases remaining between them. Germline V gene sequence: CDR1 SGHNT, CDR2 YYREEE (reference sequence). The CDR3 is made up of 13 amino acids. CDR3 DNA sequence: TGTGCCACCTCAGACACTAACACCGGGGAGCTGTTTTTT. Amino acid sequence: CATSDTNTGELFF.

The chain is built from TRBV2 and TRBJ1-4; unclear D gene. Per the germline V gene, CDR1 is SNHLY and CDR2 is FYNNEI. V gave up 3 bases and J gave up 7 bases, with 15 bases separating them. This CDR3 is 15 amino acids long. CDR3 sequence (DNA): TGTGCCAGCAGTGATCCGAGAAGGGTCGGTGAAAAACTGTTTTTT. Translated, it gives CASSDPRRVGEKLFF. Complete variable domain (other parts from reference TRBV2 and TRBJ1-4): EPEVTQTPSHQVTQMGQEVILRCVPISNHLYFYWYRQILGQKVEFLVSFYNNEISEKSEIFDDQFSVERPDGSNFTLKIRSTKLEDSAMYFCASSDPRRVGEKLFFGSGTQLSVL.

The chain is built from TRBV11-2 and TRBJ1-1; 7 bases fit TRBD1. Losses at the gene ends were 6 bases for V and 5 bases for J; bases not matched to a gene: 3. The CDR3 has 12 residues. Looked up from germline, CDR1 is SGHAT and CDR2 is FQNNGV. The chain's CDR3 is CASRSQGTEAFF. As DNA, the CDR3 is TGTGCCAGCAGATCACAGGGGACTGAAGCTTTCTTT.

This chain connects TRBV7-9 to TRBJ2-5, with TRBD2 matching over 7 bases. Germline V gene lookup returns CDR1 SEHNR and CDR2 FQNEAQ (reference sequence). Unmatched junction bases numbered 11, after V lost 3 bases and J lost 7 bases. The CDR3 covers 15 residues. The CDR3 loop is CASSLFSGYGGTQYF. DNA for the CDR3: TGTGCCAGCAGCTTGTTTAGCGGGTACGGCGGGACCCAGTACTTC.

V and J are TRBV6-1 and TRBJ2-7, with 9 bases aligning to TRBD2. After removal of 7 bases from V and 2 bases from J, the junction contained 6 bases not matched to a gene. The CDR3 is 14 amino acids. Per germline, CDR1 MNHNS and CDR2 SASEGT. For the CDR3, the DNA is TGTGCCAGCAATCCTAGCGGGGTGGCCTACGAGCAGTACTTC. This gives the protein CASNPSGVAYEQYF.

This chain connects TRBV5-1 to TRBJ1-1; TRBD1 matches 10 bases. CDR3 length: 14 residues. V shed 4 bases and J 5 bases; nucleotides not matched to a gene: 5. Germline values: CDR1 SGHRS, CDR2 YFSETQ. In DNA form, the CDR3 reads TGCGCCAGCAGCACGGGACAGGGGAGGACTGAAGCTTTCTTT. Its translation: CASSTGQGRTEAFF. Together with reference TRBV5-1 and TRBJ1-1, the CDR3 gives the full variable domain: KAGVTQTPRYLIKTRGQQVTLSCSPISGHRSVSWYQQTPGQGLQFLFEYFSETQRNKGNFPGRFSGRQFSNSRSEMNVSTLELGDSALYLCASSTGQGRTEAFFGQGTRLTVV.

The CDR3 nucleotides are TGTGCCAGCAGTTTCTCGGGAGGGAACACCGGGGAGCTGTTTTTT. Its translation: CASSFSGGNTGELFF. The chain couples TRBV6-5 to TRBJ2-2; 7 bases line up with TRBD2. Per germline, CDR1 MNHEY and CDR2 SVGAGI. The V gene end was trimmed by 4 bases and the J gene end by 1 base; junction bases not matched to a gene: 3. This CDR3 has 15 residues.

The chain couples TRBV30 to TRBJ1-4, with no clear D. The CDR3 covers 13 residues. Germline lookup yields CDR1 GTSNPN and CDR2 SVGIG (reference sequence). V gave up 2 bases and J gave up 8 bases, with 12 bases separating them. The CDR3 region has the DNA TGTGCCTGGAGTCGAGTTATTGGAGAAAAACTGTTTTTT. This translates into CAWSRVIGEKLFF.